One sample yielded the 30 T cell receptor beta chains listed below, sequenced in a study of cytomegalovirus exposure and HLA in healthy donors. PCR used 60 Vbeta primers and 13 Jbeta primers. Assay used: immunoSEQ multiplex PCR; TCRdb lists only in-frame clones, some missing. The sample includes about 120,000 clones, around 68% of them seen just once. Sequenced material: PBMCs. The origin of the receptors is a man aged 40-49 years in good health and CMV-seropositive.

The chain is built from TRBV4-3 and TRBJ2-5; D not certain. CDR1 and CDR2 from the germline V gene are LGHNA and YSLEER. The CDR3 consists of 15 residues. V was shortened by 4 bases and J by 8 bases, with 20 bases between the two germline ends. This CDR3 reads CASSRETGPRGTQYF. CDR3 coding DNA: TGCGCCAGCAGCCGAGAAACTGGCCCCAGAGGTACCCAGTACTTC.

This clone occurred once. The CDR3 protein is CASSDREKLFF. CDR3 DNA: TGCGCCAGCAGTGATCGTGAAAAACTGTTTTTT. V and J are TRBV10-1 and TRBJ1-4; no clear D gene. The germline V gene encodes CDR1 WNHNN and CDR2 SYGVQD (reference sequence). This CDR3 has 11 amino acids. Trimming removed 3 bases from V and 7 bases from J, with 3 bases in between.

The gene calls are TRBV19 and TRBJ2-1; D is possibly TRBD2 (6 bases). The CDR3 has 14 residues. CDR1 LNHDA and CDR2 SQIVND come from the germline V gene (reference sequence). V dropped 7 bases and J dropped 4 bases, with 14 bases sitting between them. The CDR3 reads CASKGGLRYNEQFF. DNA of the CDR3: TGTGCCAGTAAGGGCGGACTAAGGTACAATGAGCAGTTCTTC.

Here the CDR3 DNA reads TGCGCCAGCAGTGCGGGACAGGGACCCCAAGAGACCCAGTACTTC. Its translation: CASSAGQGPQETQYF. The rearrangement joins TRBV10-1 to TRBJ2-5; 9 nucleotides align to TRBD1. CDR3 length: 15 amino acids. Unmatched junction bases numbered 4, after V lost 4 bases and J lost 1 base. Germline lookup yields CDR1 WNHNN and CDR2 SYGVQD (reference sequence).

The chain employs TRBV18 and TRBJ1-5; 8 bases are a match to TRBD1. The CDR3 sequence is 15 residues long. Looked up from germline, CDR1 is KGHSH and CDR2 is LQKENI. J lost 3 bases, V lost 4 bases, and 5 bases had no gene match. The DNA for the CDR3 is TGTGCCAGCTCACAAGGGACAGGAAACAATCAGCCCCAGCATTTT. Translated: CASSQGTGNNQPQHF. Looking up the rest from reference TRBV18 and TRBJ1-5 gives the full variable domain: NAGVMQNPRHLVRRRGQEARLRCSPMKGHSHVYWYRQLPEEGLKFMVYLQKENIIDESGMPKERFSAEFPKEGPSILRIQQVVRGDSAAYFCASSQGTGNNQPQHFGDGTRLSIL.

The sample holds a few counts of this clone. V usage is TRBV28 and J usage is TRBJ2-7; 7 bases fit TRBD2. The CDR3 runs to 15 residues. Looked up from germline, CDR1 is MDHEN and CDR2 is SYDVKM. V trimming: 5 bases; J trimming: 7 bases; junction bases outside the gene matches: 14. Here the CDR3 reads CASSQPLGREREQYF. In DNA form, the CDR3 reads TGTGCCAGCAGTCAGCCCCTAGGGAGGGAGAGAGAGCAGTACTTC.

The V call is TRBV19, the J call TRBJ1-6, with 8 positions matching TRBD1. This CDR3 spans 15 amino acids. Germline loops: CDR1 LNHDA, CDR2 SQIVND (reference sequence). With V trimmed by 5 bases and J by 6 bases, 6 bases remained unmatched. The CDR3 is CASSQGARGNSPLHF. The CDR3, as DNA: TGTGCCAGTAGTCAGGGGGCTAGGGGTAATTCACCCCTCCACTTT. Complete variable domain (other parts from reference TRBV19 and TRBJ1-6): DGGITQSPKYLFRKEGQNVTLSCEQNLNHDAMYWYRQDPGQGLRLIYYSQIVNDFQKGDIAEGYSVSREKKESFPLTVTSAQKNPTAFYLCASSQGARGNSPLHFGNGTRLTVT.

Here the CDR3 DNA reads TGTGCCAGCAGTTTATCTAGCGGGAGGGAGAATGAGCAGTTCTTC. Its protein product is CASSLSSGRENEQFF. The chain links TRBV28 to TRBJ2-1; the match to TRBD2 covers 12 bases. The V gene end was trimmed by 1 base and the J gene end by 7 bases; junction bases not matched to a gene: 2. The CDR3 has 15 amino acids. CDR1 MDHEN and CDR2 SYDVKM come from the germline V gene. Full variable domain (remainder filled in from reference TRBV28 and TRBJ2-1): DVKVTQSSRYLVKRTGEKVFLECVQDMDHENMFWYRQDPGLGLRLIYFSYDVKMKEKGDIPEGYSVSREKKERFSLILESASTNQTSMYLCASSLSSGRENEQFFGPGTRLTVL.

V usage is TRBV4-3 and J usage is TRBJ2-3, with TRBD1 matching over 9 bases. Germline lookup yields CDR1 LGHNA and CDR2 YSLEER. There are 15 residues in the CDR3. The V gene end was trimmed by 6 bases and the J gene end by 3 bases; junction bases not matched to a gene: 7. The CDR3 coding sequence is TGCGCCAGCAGGGCCGGGACAGGGTGGACAGATACGCAGTATTTT. It codes for CASRAGTGWTDTQYF.

The table lists this clone with a count of one. This chain joins TRBV18 and TRBJ1-2; a possible D gene is TRBD1 (6 bases). The CDR3 has 15 residues. CDR1 and CDR2 from the germline V gene are KGHSH and LQKENI. Trimming shortened V by 2 bases and J by 0 bases, and 10 bases separated the two germline ends. Written as DNA, the CDR3 is TGTGCCAGCTCACCAGAACAGGGAGCTAACTATGGCTACACCTTC. It yields the protein CASSPEQGANYGYTF.

The rearrangement links TRBV15 to TRBJ1-3; D not certain. The CDR3 length is 14 residues. The germline V and J ends were trimmed by 4 bases and 7 bases, with 14 bases remaining between them. Germline values: CDR1 LNHNV, CDR2 YYDKDF (reference sequence). The DNA of the CDR3 is TGTGCCACCAGCACAGGACTATCGAGGAACACCATATATTTT. Its protein is CATSTGLSRNTIYF.

This clone was observed a few times. The V gene is TRBV14, the J gene TRBJ1-1; the D is unclear. The CDR3 length is 15 residues. Germline V lookup: CDR1 SGHDN, CDR2 FVKESK. V was clipped by 1 base and J by 0 bases, with 9 bases between them. In DNA, the CDR3 is TGTGCCAGCAGCCAAGGGACTACACTGAACACTGAAGCTTTCTTT. This gives the protein CASSQGTTLNTEAFF.

V usage is TRBV27 and J usage is TRBJ2-3; TRBD2 aligns across 9 bases. Trimming took 3 bases from V and 2 from J; bases not matched to a gene: 9. CDR3 size: 17 residues. CDR1 and CDR2 (germline): MNHEY, SMNVEV (reference sequence). The CDR3 DNA reads as TGTGCCAGCAGTTTTTTCCCTAGCGGGAAGATCACAGATACGCAGTATTTT. Its protein is CASSFFPSGKITDTQYF.

The chain couples TRBV18 to TRBJ2-3; 8 bases fit TRBD1. Germline CDR1 reads KGHSH; CDR2 reads LQKENI. The length of the CDR3 is 15 residues. The V segment lost 2 bases and the J segment 2 bases; nucleotides outside the gene matches: 3. The CDR3 region has the DNA TGTGCCAGCTCACCAGCAGGGGGCGCCACAGATACGCAGTATTTT. Translated, it gives CASSPAGGATDTQYF.

J is TRBJ1-1 and V is TRBV6-6, with 7 bases identical to TRBD1. There are 12 residues in the CDR3. V shed 2 bases, J shed 7 bases, and the junction held 1 base outside the gene matches. CDR1 is MNHNY, CDR2 SVGAGI, per germline (reference sequence). CDR3 loop: CASSYRDSEAFF. As DNA, the CDR3 is TGTGCCAGCAGTTACAGGGACAGTGAAGCTTTCTTT.

The rearrangement uses TRBV16 and TRBJ1-4; 10 bases are a match to TRBD1. With V trimmed by 4 bases and J by 8 bases, 4 bases remained unmatched. Germline V gene data show CDR1 as KGHSY and CDR2 as FQNENV. This CDR3 comprises 14 residues. This CDR3 is CASSRGQGVEKLFF. The CDR3 nucleotides read TGTGCCAGCAGCCGAGGACAGGGGGTGGAAAAACTGTTTTTT.

This chain's CDR3 is CAWKRQGGNYGYTF. In nucleotides, the CDR3 is TGTGCCTGGAAAAGACAGGGGGGTAACTATGGCTACACCTTC. The chain couples TRBV30 to TRBJ1-2; 9 nucleotides agree with TRBD1. The CDR3 consists of 14 residues. Trimming removed 4 bases from V and 1 base from J; junction bases left unmatched: 4. Looked up from germline, CDR1 is GTSNPN and CDR2 is SVGIG (reference sequence).

V and J are TRBV28 and TRBJ2-3, with 14 bases that match TRBD2. Germline CDR1 is MDHEN and CDR2 is SYDVKM. The CDR3 extends over 15 amino acids. With 4 bases clipped from V and 8 bases from J, the junction kept 5 bases outside the gene matches. The CDR3 region has the DNA TGTGCCAGCAGTTCGGGACTAGCGGGAGAAGGTACGCAGTATTTT. It translates to CASSSGLAGEGTQYF.

The chain combines TRBV7-9 with TRBJ2-7, with D unclear. There are 12 residues in the CDR3. CDR1 is SEHNR, CDR2 FQNEAQ, per germline (reference sequence). The ends were cut back, 4 bases at V and 6 bases at J, with 10 bases in the middle. The CDR3 coding sequence is TGTGCCAGCAGCTACCTACAGACCGAGCAGTACTTC. This encodes CASSYLQTEQYF.

V and J are TRBV18 and TRBJ2-7; D is perhaps TRBD1 (6 bases). V gave up 8 bases and J gave up 1 base, with 18 bases separating them. Per germline, CDR1 KGHSH and CDR2 LQKENI. The CDR3 totals 15 residues. CDR3 in DNA: TGTGCCAGCCCACATACGACAGGAATTTCCTACGAGCAGTACTTC. Its translation: CASPHTTGISYEQYF.

V gene TRBV11-2 combines with J gene TRBJ2-7; tentatively, D is TRBD2 (6 bases). Trimming took off 2 bases at V and 4 bases at J, with 9 bases between the two ends. Per germline, CDR1 SGHAT and CDR2 FQNNGV. CDR3 length: 13 amino acids. The DNA for the CDR3 is TGTGCCAGCAGCTTAACCGGGGGTTACGAGCAGTACTTC. Its translation is CASSLTGGYEQYF.

This chain links TRBV6-1 with TRBJ1-1, with TRBD1 matching over 7 bases. The CDR3 runs to 13 residues. With 8 bases clipped from V and 4 bases from J, the junction kept 7 bases outside the gene matches. The germline gives CDR1 MNHNS, CDR2 SASEGT. CDR3 DNA: TGTGCCAGCCTCGACAGGGTATCCACTGAAGCTTTCTTT. Its protein is CASLDRVSTEAFF.

This chain connects TRBV4-1 to TRBJ1-1; a weak D match, TRBD1 (5 bases). The germline V gene has CDR1 MGHRA and CDR2 YSYEKL. Trimming stripped 3 bases from V and 11 bases from J, with 16 bases between. The CDR3 loop spans 13 amino acids. CDR3 sequence (DNA): TGCGCCAGCAGCCAGGCGTACAGGTCGGAGGCTTTCTTT. Its protein product is CASSQAYRSEAFF.

V is TRBV4-3 and J is TRBJ2-3, with 9 bases fitting TRBD2. J gave up 2 bases and V 0 bases, and 3 bases lay outside the gene matches. The germline V gene encodes CDR1 LGHNA and CDR2 YSLEER. The length of the CDR3 is 16 residues. The CDR3 spells CASSQDSGRATDTQYF. The CDR3 nucleotides are TGCGCCAGCAGCCAAGATAGCGGGAGAGCCACAGATACGCAGTATTTT.

The gene calls are TRBV6-5 and TRBJ2-7; D may be TRBD2 (6 bases). Germline V CDR1 and CDR2: MNHEY, SVGAGI. V dropped 4 bases and J dropped 5 bases, with 15 bases sitting between them. CDR3 length equals 14 residues. The CDR3 sequence: CASSFGTLVDEQYF. The CDR3 DNA sequence: TGTGCCAGCAGTTTCGGGACTCTCGTCGACGAGCAGTACTTC.

V gene TRBV18 combines with J gene TRBJ2-7; tentative D call: TRBD1 (5 bases). The germline V and J ends were trimmed by 0 bases and 3 bases, with 9 bases remaining between them. In germline, CDR1 is KGHSH, CDR2 LQKENI. The CDR3 runs to 14 residues. The CDR3 coding sequence is TGTGCCAGCTCACCACCAGTAGGGGTCTACGAGCAGTACTTC. Residues: CASSPPVGVYEQYF. Full variable domain (remainder filled in from reference TRBV18 and TRBJ2-7): NAGVMQNPRHLVRRRGQEARLRCSPMKGHSHVYWYRQLPEEGLKFMVYLQKENIIDESGMPKERFSAEFPKEGPSILRIQQVVRGDSAAYFCASSPPVGVYEQYFGPGTRLTVT.

V gene TRBV19 combines with J gene TRBJ2-2; TRBD1 might be the D (5 bases). This CDR3 has 12 amino acids. Trimming took off 6 bases at V and 5 bases at J, with 7 bases between the two ends. Germline CDR1 LNHDA, CDR2 SQIVND (reference sequence). CDR3 DNA sequence: TGTGCCAGTAGACAGGAGACCGGGGAGCTGTTTTTT. Translation: CASRQETGELFF.

This clone was picked up a small number of times. V gene TRBV6-5 combines with J gene TRBJ2-4, with D possibly TRBD1 on 7 matching bases. The CDR3 is made up of 15 amino acids. Germline CDR1 reads MNHEY; CDR2 reads SVGAGI. Trimming took 4 bases from V and 1 from J, leaving 11 bases between them. The CDR3 sequence: CASSSPGGAKNIQYF. The CDR3 nucleotides are TGTGCCAGCAGTTCCCCAGGGGGGGCCAAAAACATTCAGTACTTC.

Remarks on this clone: The junction does not match germline at one end; this may be a read error. J is TRBJ2-7 and V is TRBV7-9, with D maybe TRBD2 (5 bases). This CDR3 spans 16 amino acids. Germline V gene data show CDR1 as SEHNR and CDR2 as FQNEAQ (reference sequence). CDR3 residues: CSSSSLWGVSHYEQYF. The DNA for the CDR3 is TGTTCCAGCAGCTCCCTGTGGGGAGTTAGCCACTACGAGCAGTACTTC.

The gene calls are TRBV4-1 and TRBJ2-4; D is perhaps TRBD1 (6 bases). The CDR3 totals 20 residues. Trimming removed 1 base at V and 0 bases at J, with 22 bases between. Germline values: CDR1 MGHRA, CDR2 YSYEKL. The CDR3 here is CASSQVGPGHPTLAKNIQYF. For the CDR3, the DNA is TGCGCCAGCAGCCAAGTCGGACCGGGACATCCGACACTAGCCAAAAACATTCAGTACTTC.